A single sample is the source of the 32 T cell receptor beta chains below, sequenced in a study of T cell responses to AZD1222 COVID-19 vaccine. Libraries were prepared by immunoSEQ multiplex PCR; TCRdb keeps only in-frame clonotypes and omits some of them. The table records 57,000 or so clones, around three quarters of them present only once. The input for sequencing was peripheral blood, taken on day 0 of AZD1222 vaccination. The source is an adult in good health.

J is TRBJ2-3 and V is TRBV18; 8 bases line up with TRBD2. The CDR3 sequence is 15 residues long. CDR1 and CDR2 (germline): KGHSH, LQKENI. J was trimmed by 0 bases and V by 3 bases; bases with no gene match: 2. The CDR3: CASSPPGGSTDTQYF. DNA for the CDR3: TGTGCCAGCTCACCTCCGGGGGGGAGCACAGATACGCAGTATTTT. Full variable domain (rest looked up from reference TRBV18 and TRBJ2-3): NAGVMQNPRHLVRRRGQEARLRCSPMKGHSHVYWYRQLPEEGLKFMVYLQKENIIDESGMPKERFSAEFPKEGPSILRIQQVVRGDSAAYFCASSPPGGSTDTQYFGPGTRLTVL.

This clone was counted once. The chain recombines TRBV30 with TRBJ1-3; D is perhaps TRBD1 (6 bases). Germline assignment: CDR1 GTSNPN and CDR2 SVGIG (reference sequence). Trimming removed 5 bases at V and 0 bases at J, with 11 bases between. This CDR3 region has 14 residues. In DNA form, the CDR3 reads TGTGCCTGGCCGACGGACAGCTCTGGAAACACCATATATTTT. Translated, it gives CAWPTDSSGNTIYF. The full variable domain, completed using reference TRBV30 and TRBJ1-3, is SQTIHQWPATLVQPVGSPLSLECTVEGTSNPNLYWYRQAAGRGLQLLFYSVGIGQISSEVPQNLSASRPQDRQFILSSKKLLLSDSGFYLCAWPTDSSGNTIYFGEGSWLTVV.

CDR3 region: CASSEGQGGSPLHF. CDR3 DNA sequence: TGTGCCAGCAGTGAAGGACAGGGGGGATCACCCCTCCACTTT. The rearrangement joins TRBV6-1 to TRBJ1-6; 9 bases agree with TRBD1. The germline V gene encodes CDR1 MNHNS and CDR2 SASEGT. V trimming: 1 base; J trimming: 10 bases; junction bases outside the gene matches: 2. The CDR3 is 14 amino acids.

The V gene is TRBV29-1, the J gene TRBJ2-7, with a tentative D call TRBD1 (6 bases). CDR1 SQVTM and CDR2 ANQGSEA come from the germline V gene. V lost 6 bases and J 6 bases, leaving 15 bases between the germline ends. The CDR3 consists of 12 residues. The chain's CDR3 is CSVNRETGEQYF. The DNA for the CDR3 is TGCAGCGTGAACAGGGAAACGGGCGAGCAGTACTTC.

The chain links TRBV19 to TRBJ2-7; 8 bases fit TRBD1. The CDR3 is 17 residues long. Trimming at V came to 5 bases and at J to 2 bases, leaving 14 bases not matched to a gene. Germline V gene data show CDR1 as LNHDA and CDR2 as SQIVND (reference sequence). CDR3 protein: CASSASPPGQVTYEQYF. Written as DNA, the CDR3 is TGTGCCAGTAGTGCTTCACCTCCGGGACAGGTGACCTACGAGCAGTACTTC.

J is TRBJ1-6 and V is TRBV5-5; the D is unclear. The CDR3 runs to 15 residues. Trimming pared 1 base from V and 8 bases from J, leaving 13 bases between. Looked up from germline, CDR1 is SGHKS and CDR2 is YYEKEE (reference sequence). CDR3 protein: CASSLLAGSDSPLHF. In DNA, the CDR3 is TGTGCCAGCAGCTTGTTGGCGGGCAGCGATTCACCCCTCCACTTT.

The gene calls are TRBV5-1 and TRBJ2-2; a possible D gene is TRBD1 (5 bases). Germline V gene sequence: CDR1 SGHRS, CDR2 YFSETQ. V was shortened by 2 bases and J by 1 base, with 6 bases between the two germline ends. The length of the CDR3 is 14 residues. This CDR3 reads CASSFTGNTGELFF. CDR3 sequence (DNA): TGCGCCAGCAGCTTCACAGGGAACACCGGGGAGCTGTTTTTT.

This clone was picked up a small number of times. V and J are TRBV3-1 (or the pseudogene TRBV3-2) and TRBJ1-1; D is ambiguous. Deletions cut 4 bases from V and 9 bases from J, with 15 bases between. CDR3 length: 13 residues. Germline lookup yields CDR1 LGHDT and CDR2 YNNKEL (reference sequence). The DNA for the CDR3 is TGTGCCAGCAGCCCCCGTTTCAGCGTGAAAGCTTTCTTT. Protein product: CASSPRFSVKAFF.

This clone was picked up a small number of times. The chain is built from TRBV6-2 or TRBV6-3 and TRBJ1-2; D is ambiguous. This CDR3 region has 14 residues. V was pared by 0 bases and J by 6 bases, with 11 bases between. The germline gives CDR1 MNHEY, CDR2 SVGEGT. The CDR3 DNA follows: TGTGCCAGCAGTTACTCGCGGACCGTTAATGGCTACACCTTC. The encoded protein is CASSYSRTVNGYTF.

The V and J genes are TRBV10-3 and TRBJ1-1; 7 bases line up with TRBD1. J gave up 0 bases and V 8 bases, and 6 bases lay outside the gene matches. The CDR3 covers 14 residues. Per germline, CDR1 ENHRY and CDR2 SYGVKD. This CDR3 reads CAIGSGTVNTEAFF. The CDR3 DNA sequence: TGTGCCATCGGTTCCGGGACAGTGAACACTGAAGCTTTCTTT.

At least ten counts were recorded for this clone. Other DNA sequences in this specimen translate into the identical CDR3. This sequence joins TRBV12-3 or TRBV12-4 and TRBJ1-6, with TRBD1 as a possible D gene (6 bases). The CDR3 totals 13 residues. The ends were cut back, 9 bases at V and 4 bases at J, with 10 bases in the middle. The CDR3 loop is CASKTGYNSPLHF. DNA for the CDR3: TGTGCCAGTAAAACAGGGTATAATTCACCCCTCCACTTT.

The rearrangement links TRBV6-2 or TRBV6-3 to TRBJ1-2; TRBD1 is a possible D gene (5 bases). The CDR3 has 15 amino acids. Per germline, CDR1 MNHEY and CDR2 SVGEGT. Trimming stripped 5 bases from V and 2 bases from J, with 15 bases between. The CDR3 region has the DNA TGTGCCAGCAGTCTCGTATTGACAGAGAACTATGGCTACACCTTC. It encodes CASSLVLTENYGYTF.

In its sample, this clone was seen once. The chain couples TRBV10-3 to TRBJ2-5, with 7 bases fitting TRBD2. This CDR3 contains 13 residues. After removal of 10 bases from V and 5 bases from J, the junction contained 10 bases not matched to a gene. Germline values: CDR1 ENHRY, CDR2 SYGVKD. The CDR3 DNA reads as TGTGCCACAGGCGGGGCGCGGGGGGAGACCCAGTACTTC. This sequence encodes CATGGARGETQYF.

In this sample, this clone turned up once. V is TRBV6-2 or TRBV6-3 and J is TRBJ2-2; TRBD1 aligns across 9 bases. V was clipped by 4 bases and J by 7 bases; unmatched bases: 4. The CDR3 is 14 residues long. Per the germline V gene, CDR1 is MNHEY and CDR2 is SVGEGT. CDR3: CASSWGQGDGELFF. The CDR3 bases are TGTGCCAGCAGTTGGGGACAGGGTGACGGGGAGCTGTTTTTT.

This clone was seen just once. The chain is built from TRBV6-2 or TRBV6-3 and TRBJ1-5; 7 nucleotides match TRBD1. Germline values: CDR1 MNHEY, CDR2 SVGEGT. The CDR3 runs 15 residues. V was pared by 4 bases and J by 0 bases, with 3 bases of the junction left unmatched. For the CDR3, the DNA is TGTGCCAGCAGTTCTGGGACAGATAGCAATCAGCCCCAGCATTTT. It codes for CASSSGTDSNQPQHF.

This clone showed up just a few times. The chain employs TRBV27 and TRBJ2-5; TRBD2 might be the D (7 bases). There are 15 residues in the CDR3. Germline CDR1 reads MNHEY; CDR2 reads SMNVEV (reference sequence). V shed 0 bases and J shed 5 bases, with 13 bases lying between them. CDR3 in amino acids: CASSLSRTRGETQYF. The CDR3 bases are TGTGCCAGCAGTTTATCGAGGACTAGGGGGGAGACCCAGTACTTC.

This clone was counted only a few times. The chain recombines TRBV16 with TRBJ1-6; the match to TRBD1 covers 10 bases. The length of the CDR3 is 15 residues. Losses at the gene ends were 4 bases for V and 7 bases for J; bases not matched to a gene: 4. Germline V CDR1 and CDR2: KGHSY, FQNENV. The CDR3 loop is CASSLEDRGNSPLHF. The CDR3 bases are TGTGCCAGCAGCCTAGAGGACAGGGGGAATTCACCCCTCCACTTT.

The CDR3: CASSTQGTGAYGYTF. The DNA for the CDR3 is TGTGCCAGCAGCACGCAGGGGACAGGGGCCTATGGCTACACCTTC. This chain connects TRBV7-2 to TRBJ1-2; 10 nucleotides match TRBD1. The CDR3 has 15 residues. CDR1 is SGHTA and CDR2 is FQGNSA in the germline V gene. V shed 5 bases and J 4 bases; nucleotides not matched to a gene: 7.

The CDR3 region is CASSAPDRGHNEQFF. The CDR3 nucleotides read TGTGCCAGCAGCGCACCGGACAGAGGGCACAATGAGCAGTTCTTC. This chain links TRBV5-4 with TRBJ2-1, with D possibly TRBD1 on 6 matching bases. Germline V gives CDR1 SGHNT, CDR2 YYREEE (reference sequence). There are 15 residues in the CDR3. Trimming removed 4 bases from V and 5 bases from J, with 16 bases in between.

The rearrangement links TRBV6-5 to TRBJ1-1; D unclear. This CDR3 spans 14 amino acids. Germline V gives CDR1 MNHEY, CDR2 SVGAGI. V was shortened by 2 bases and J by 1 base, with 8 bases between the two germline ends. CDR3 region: CASSYKGRNTEAFF. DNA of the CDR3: TGTGCCAGCAGTTACAAGGGCCGGAACACTGAAGCTTTCTTT.

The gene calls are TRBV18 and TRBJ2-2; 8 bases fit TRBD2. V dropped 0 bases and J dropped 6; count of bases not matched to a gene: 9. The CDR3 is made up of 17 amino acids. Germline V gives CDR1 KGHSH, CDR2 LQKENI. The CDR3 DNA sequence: TGTGCCAGCTCACCACCGCGCGGGGGGCGATATCCCGGGGAGCTGTTTTTT. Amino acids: CASSPPRGGRYPGELFF.

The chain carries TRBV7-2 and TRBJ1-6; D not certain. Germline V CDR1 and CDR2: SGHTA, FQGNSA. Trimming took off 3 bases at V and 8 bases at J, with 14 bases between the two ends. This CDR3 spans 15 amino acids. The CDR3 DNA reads TGTGCCAGCAGCTTTTTAGATATCGACGATTCACCCCTCCACTTT. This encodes CASSFLDIDDSPLHF.

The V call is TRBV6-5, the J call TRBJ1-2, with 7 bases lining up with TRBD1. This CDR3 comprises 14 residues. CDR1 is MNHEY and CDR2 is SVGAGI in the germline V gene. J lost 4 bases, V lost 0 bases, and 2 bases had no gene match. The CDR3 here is CASSYSRQGYGYTF. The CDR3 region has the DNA TGTGCCAGCAGTTACTCGAGACAGGGCTATGGCTACACCTTC.

In DNA form, the CDR3 reads TGTGCCTGGAGGAAGGGGGTCGGGGCTTTCTTT. This encodes CAWRKGVGAFF. The chain is built from TRBV30 and TRBJ1-1; weak D call: TRBD1 (6 bases). This CDR3 has 11 amino acids. Looked up from germline, CDR1 is GTSNPN and CDR2 is SVGIG (reference sequence). The V gene lost 3 bases and the J gene lost 11 bases, with 13 bases spanning the gap.

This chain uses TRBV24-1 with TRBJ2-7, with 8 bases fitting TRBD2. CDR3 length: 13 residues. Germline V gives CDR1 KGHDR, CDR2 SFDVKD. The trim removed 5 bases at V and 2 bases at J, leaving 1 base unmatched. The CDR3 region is CATSAGGPYEQYF. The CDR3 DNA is TGTGCCACCAGTGCGGGAGGGCCCTACGAGCAGTACTTC.

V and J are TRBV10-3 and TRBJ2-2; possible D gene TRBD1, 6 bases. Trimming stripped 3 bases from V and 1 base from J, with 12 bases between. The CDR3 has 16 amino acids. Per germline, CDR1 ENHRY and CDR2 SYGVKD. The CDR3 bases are TGTGCCATCAGTGATACTGACAGGCTGAACACCGGGGAGCTGTTTTTT. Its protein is CAISDTDRLNTGELFF.

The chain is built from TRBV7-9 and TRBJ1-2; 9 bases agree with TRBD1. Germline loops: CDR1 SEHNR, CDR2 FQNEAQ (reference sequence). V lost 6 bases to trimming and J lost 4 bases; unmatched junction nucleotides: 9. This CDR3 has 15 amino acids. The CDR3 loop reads CASSYGTGTSYGYTF. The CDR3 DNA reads TGTGCCAGCAGTTACGGGACAGGGACAAGCTATGGCTACACCTTC.

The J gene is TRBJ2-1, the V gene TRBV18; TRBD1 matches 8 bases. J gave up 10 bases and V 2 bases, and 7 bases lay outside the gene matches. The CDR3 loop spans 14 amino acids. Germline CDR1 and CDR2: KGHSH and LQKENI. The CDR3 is CASSPSVGQGEQFF. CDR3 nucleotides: TGTGCCAGCTCACCATCGGTCGGACAGGGAGAGCAGTTCTTC.

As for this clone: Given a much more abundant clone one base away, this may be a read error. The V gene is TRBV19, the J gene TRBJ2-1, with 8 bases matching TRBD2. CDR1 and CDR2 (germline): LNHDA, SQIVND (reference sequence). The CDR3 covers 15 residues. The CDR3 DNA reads TGTGCCTGTAGTGGAGACGGGGGGGCATTCAATGAGCAGTTCTTC. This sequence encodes CACSGDGGAFNEQFF.

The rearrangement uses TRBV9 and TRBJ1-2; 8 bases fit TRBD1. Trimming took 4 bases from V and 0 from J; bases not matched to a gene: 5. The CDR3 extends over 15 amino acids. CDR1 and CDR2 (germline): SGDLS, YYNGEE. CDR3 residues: CASSPRTGTNYGYTF. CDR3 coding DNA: TGTGCCAGCAGCCCTCGGACAGGGACTAACTATGGCTACACCTTC.

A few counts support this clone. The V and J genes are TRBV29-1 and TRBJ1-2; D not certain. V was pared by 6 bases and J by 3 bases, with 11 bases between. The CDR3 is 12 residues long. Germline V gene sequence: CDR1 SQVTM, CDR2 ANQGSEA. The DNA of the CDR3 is TGCAGCGTGGTGGGGAGCGACTATGGCTACACCTTC. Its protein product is CSVVGSDYGYTF. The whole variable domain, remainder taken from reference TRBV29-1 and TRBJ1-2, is SAVISQKPSRDICQRGTSLTIQCQVDSQVTMMFWYRQQPGQSLTLIATANQGSEATYESGFVIDKFPISRPNLTFSTLTVSNMSPEDSSIYLCSVVGSDYGYTFGSGTRLTVV.

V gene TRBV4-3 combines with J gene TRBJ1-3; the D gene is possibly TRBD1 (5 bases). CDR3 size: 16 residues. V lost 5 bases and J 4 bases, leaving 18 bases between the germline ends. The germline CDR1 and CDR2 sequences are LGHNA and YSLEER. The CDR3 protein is CASSERMGEAGNTIYF. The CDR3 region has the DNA TGCGCCAGCAGCGAAAGAATGGGGGAAGCAGGAAACACCATATATTTT.